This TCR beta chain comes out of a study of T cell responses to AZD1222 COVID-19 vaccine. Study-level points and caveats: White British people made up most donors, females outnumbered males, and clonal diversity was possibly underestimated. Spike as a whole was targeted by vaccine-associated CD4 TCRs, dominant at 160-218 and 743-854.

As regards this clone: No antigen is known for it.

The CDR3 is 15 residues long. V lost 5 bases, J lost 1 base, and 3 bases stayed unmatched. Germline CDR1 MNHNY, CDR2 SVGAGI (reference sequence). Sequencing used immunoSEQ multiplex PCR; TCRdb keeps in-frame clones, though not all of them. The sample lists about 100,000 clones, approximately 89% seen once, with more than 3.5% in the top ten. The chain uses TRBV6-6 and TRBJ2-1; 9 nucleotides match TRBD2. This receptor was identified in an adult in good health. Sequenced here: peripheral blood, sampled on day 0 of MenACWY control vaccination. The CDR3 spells CASSTSGGSYNEQFF. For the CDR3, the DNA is TGTGCCAGCAGTACCAGCGGGGGGTCCTACAATGAGCAGTTCTTC.